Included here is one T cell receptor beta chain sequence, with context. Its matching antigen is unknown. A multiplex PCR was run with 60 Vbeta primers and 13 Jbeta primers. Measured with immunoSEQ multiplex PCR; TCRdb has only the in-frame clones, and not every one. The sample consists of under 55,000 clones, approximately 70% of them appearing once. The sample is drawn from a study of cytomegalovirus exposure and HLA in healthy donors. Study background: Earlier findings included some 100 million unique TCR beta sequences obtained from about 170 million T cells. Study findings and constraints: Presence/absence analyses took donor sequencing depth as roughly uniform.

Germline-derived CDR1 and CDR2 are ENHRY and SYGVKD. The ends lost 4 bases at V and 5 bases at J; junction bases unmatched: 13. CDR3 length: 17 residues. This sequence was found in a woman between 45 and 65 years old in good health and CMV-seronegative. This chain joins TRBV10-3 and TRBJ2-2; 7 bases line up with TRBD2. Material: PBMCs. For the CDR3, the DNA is TGTGCCATCAGTGGCGGGGGAAGCTCAGTGTCGACCGGGGAGCTGTTTTTT. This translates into CAISGGGSSVSTGELFF.